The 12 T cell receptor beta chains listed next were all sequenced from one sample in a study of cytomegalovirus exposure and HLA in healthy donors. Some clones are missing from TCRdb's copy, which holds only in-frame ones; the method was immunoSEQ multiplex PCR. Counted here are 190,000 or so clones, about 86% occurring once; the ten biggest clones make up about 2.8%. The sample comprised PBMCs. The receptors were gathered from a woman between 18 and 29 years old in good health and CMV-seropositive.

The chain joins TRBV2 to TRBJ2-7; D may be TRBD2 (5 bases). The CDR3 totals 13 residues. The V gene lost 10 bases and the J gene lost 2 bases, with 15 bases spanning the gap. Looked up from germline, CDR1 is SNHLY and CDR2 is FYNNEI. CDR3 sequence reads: CATQEVRTYEQYF. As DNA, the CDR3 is TGTGCCACCCAGGAGGTCAGAACCTACGAGCAGTACTTC.

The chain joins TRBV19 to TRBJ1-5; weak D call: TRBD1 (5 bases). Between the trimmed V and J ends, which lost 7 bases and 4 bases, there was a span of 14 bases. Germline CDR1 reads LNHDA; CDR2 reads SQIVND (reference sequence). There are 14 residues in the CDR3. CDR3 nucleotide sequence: TGTGCCAGTACTGGAGGGGTAGGAAATCAGCCCCAGCATTTT. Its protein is CASTGGVGNQPQHF.

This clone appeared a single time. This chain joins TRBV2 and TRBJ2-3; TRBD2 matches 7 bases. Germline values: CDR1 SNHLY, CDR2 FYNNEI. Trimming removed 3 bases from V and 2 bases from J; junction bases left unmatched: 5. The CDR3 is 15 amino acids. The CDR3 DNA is TGTGCCAGCAGTGAGCCTAGCGGACCCACAGATACGCAGTATTTT. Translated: CASSEPSGPTDTQYF. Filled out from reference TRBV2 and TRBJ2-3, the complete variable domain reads EPEVTQTPSHQVTQMGQEVILRCVPISNHLYFYWYRQILGQKVEFLVSFYNNEISEKSEIFDDQFSVERPDGSNFTLKIRSTKLEDSAMYFCASSEPSGPTDTQYFGPGTRLTVL.

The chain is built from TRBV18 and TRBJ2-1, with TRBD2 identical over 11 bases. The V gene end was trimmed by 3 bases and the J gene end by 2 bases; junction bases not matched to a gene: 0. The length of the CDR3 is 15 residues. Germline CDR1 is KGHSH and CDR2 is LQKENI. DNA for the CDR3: TGTGCCAGCTCACCTAGCGGGGGGGCCTACAATGAGCAGTTCTTC. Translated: CASSPSGGAYNEQFF.

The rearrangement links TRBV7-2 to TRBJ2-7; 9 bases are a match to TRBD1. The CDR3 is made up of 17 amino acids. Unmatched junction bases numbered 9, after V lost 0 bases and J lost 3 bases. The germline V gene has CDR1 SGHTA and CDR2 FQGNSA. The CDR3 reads CASSLARGRDRDYEQYF. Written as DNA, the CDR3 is TGTGCCAGCAGCTTAGCGCGAGGTCGGGACAGGGACTACGAGCAGTACTTC.

In nucleotides, the CDR3 is TGCGCCAGCAGCCGCTACCGGACAGGTGTGACCCCAGCTGAAGCTTTCTTT. This translates into CASSRYRTGVTPAEAFF. V usage is TRBV4-1 and J usage is TRBJ1-1; 7 bases align to TRBD1. The CDR3 totals 17 residues. Germline-derived CDR1 and CDR2 are MGHRA and YSYEKL. V shed 4 bases and J 6 bases; nucleotides not matched to a gene: 17.

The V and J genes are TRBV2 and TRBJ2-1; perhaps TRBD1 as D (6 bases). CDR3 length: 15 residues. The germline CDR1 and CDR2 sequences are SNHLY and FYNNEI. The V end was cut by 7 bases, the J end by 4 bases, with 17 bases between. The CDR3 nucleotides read TGTGCCAGCACCACGGACAGCGCAATTTACAATGAGCAGTTCTTC. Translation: CASTTDSAIYNEQFF. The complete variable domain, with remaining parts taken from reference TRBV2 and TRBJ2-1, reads EPEVTQTPSHQVTQMGQEVILRCVPISNHLYFYWYRQILGQKVEFLVSFYNNEISEKSEIFDDQFSVERPDGSNFTLKIRSTKLEDSAMYFCASTTDSAIYNEQFFGPGTRLTVL.

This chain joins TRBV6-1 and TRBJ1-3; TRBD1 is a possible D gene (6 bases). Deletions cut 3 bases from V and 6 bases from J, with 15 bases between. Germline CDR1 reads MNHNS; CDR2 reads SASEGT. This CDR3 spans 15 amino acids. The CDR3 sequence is CASSEDRPTENTIYF. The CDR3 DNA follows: TGTGCCAGCAGTGAGGACAGACCAACGGAAAACACCATATATTTT.

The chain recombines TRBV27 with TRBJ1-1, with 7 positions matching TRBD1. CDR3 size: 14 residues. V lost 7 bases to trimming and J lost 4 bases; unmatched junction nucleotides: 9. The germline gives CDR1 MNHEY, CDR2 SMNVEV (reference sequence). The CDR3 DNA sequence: TGTGCCAGCAAAAAGTCAGGGGGAGGCACTGAAGCTTTCTTT. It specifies CASKKSGGGTEAFF.

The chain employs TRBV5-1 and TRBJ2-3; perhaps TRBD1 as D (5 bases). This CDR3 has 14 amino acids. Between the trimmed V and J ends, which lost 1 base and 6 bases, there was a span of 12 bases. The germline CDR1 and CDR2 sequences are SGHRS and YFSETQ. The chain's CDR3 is CASSLLADTDTQYF. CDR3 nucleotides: TGCGCCAGCAGCTTGTTGGCGGACACTGATACGCAGTATTTT.

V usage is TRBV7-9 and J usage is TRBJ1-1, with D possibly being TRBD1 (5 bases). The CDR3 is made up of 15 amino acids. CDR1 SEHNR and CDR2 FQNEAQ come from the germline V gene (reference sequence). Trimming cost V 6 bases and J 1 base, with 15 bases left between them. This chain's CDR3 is CASRDAGHWNTEAFF. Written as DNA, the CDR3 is TGTGCCAGCAGAGACGCTGGACATTGGAACACTGAAGCTTTCTTT.

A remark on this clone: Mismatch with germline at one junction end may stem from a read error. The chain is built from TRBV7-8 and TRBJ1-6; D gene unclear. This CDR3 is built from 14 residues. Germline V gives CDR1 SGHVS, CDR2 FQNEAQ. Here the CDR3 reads CASSLAGSNSPLHF. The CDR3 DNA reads TGTGCCAGCAGCCTAGCGGGCTCTAATTCACCCCTCCACTTT.